This T cell receptor (beta chain) was observed in a study of CD8 T cells in ankylosing spondylitis. Via MiXCR, TCRdb re-called the 5' RACE reads, giving one row per CDR3 protein. Of some 290,000 distinct CDR3 sequences detected, 20% appear once; the ten largest clones hold roughly 7.4%. This clonotype has just a few counts. Sequencing was performed on blood, either unsorted or a sorted T cell fraction (not recorded which). This TCR was recovered from a male donor with ankylosing spondylitis or in good health (not recorded which).

CDR3 coding DNA: TGTGCCAGCAGTTTATTGCCCGGGGTCACAGATACGCAGTATTTT. It codes for CASSLLPGVTDTQYF. V and J are TRBV28 and TRBJ2-3, with TRBD2 as a possible D gene (5 bases). The CDR3 is 15 residues long. Trimming stripped 1 base from V and 2 bases from J, with 10 bases between. CDR1 is MDHEN, CDR2 SYDVKM, per germline.